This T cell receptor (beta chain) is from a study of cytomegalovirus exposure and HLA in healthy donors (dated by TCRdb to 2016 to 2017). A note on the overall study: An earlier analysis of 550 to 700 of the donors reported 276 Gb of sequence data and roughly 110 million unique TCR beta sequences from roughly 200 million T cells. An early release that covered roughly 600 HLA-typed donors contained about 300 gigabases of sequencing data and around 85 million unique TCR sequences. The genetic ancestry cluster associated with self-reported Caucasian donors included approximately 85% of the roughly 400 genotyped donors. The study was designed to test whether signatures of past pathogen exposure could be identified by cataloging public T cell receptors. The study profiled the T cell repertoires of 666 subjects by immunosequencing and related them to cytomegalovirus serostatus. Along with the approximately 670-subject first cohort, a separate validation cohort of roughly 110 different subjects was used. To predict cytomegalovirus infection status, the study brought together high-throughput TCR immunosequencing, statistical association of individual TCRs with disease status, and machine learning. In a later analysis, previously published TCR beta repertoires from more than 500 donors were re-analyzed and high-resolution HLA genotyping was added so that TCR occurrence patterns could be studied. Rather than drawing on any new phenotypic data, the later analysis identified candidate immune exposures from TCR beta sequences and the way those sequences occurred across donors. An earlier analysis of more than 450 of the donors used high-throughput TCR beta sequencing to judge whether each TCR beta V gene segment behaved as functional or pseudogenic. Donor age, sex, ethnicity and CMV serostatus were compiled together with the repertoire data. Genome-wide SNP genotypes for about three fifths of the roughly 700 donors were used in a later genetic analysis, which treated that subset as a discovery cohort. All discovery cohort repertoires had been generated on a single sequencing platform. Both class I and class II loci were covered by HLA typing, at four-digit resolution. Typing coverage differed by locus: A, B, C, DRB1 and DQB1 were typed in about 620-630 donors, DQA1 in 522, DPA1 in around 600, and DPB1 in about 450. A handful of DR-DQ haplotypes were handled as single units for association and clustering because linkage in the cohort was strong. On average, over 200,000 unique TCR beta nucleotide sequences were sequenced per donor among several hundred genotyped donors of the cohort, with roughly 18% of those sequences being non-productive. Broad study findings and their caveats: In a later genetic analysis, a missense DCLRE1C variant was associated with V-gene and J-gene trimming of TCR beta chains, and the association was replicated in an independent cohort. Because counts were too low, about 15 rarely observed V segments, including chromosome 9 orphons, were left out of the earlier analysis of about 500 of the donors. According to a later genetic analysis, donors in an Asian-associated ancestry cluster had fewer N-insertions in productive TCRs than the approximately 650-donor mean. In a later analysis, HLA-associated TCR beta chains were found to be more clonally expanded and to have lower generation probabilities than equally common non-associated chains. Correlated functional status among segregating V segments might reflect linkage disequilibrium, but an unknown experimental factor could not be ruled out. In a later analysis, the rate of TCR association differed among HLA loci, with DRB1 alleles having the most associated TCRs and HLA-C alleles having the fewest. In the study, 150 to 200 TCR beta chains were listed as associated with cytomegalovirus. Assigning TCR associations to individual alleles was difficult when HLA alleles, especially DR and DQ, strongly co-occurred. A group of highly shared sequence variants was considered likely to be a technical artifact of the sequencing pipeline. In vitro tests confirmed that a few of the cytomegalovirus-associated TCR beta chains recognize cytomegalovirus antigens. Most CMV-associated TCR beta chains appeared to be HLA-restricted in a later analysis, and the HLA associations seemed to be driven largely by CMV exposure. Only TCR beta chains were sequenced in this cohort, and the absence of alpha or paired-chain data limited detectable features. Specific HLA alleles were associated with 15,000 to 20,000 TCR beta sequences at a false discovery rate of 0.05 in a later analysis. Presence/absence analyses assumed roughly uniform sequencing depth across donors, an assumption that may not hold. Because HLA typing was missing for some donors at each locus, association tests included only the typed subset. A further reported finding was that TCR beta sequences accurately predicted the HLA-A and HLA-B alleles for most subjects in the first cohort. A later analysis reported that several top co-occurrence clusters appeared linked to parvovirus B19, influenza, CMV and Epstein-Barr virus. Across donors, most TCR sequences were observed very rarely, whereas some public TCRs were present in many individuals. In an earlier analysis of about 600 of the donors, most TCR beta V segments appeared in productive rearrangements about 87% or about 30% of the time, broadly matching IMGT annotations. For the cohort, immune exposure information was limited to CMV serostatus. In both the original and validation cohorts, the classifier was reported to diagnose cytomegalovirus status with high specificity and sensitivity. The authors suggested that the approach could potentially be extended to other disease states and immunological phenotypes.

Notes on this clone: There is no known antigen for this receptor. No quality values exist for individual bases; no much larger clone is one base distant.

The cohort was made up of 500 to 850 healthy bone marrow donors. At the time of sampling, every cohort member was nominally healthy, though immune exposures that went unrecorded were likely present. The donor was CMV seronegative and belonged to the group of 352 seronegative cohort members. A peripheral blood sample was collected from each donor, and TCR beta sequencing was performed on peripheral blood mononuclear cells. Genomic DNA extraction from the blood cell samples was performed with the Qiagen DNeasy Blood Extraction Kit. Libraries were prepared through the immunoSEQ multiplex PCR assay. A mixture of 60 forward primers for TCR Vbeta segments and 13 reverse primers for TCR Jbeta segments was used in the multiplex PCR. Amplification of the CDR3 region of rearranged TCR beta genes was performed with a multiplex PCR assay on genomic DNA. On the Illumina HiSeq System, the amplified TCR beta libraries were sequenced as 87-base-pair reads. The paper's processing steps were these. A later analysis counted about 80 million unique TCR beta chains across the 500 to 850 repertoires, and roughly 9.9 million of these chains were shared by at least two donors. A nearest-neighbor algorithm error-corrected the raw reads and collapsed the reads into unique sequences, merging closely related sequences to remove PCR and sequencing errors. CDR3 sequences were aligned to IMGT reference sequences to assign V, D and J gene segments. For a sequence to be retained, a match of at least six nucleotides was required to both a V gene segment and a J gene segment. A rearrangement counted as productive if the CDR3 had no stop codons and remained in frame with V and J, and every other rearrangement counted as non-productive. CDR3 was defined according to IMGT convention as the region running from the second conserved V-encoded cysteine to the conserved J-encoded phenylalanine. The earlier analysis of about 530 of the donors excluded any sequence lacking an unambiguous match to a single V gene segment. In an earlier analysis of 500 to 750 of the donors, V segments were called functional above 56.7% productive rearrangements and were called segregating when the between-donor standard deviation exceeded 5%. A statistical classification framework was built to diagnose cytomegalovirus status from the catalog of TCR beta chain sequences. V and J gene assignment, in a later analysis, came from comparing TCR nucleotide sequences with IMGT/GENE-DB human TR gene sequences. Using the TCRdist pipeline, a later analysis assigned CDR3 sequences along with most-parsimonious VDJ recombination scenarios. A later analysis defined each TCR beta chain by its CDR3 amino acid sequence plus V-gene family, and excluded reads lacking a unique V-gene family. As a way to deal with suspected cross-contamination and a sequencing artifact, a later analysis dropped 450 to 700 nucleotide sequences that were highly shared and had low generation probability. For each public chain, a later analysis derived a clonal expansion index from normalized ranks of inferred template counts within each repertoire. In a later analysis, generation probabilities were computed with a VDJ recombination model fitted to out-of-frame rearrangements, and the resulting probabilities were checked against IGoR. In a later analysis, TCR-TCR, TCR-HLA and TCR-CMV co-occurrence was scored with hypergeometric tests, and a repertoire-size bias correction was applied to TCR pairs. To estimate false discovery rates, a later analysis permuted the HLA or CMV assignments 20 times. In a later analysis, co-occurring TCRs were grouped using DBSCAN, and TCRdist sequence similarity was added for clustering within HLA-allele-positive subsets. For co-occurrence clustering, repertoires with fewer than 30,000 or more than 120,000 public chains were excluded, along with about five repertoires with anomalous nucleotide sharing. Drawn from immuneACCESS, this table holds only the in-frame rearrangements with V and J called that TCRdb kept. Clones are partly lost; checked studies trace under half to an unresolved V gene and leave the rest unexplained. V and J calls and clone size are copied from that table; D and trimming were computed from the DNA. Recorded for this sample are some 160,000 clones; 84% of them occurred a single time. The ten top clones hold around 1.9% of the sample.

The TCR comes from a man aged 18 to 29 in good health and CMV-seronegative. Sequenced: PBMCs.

The CDR3 reads CASISGTKSSEQYF. The DNA sequence is as follows: TGTGCCAGCATATCCGGGACTAAGTCATCCGAGCAGTACTTC. The sequence links TRBV2 to TRBJ2-7; TRBD2 lines up with 7 middle nucleotides. Trimming leaves V shorter by 7 bases and J shorter by 6 bases, with the junction holding 12 bases beyond the gene matches. Measured from the cysteine to the phenylalanine, the CDR3 is 14 residues long. Only the CDR3 portion is preserved as DNA: 42 bases, with reading frame beginning at the first base. Reading the germline V gene gives CDR1 SNHLY and CDR2 FYNNEI.